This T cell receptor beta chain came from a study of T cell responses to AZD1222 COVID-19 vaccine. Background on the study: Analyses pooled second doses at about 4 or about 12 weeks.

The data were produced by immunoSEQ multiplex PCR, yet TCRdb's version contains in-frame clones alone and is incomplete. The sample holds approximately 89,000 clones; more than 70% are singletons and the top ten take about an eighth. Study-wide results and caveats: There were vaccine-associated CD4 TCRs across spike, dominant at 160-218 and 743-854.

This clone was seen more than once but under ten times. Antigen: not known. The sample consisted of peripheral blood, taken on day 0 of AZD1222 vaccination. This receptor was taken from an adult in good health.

CDR3 DNA sequence: TGTGCCAGCAGCTCTATGGGGATGAACACTGAAGCTTTCTTT. Translating gives CASSSMGMNTEAFF. The chain carries TRBV5-6 and TRBJ1-1; D gene ambiguous. The CDR3 runs to 14 residues. Trimming removed 3 bases at V and 0 bases at J, with 9 bases between. Germline V gives CDR1 SGHDT, CDR2 YYEEEE.